This passage covers 24 T cell receptor beta chains from one sample sequenced in a study of blood T cell repertoires in COVID-19. Method: immunoSEQ multiplex PCR; TCRdb's copy keeps in-frame clones and lacks some. The sample records about 250,000 clones, about 91% being singletons. Sequenced input: peripheral blood. Receptor source: a man older than 75 with acute or convalescent COVID-19.

This sequence joins TRBV5-6 and TRBJ1-2; D may be TRBD1 (6 bases). Germline V CDR1 and CDR2: SGHDT, YYEEEE. V shed 3 bases and J shed 8 bases, with 17 bases lying between them. The CDR3 has 14 residues. CDR3 nucleotides: TGTGCCAGCAGCTGGGGAGGGACACCCAGCGGCTACACCTTC. Amino acid sequence: CASSWGGTPSGYTF.

The chain links TRBV20-1 to TRBJ2-7; D ambiguous. V lost 2 bases and J 5 bases, leaving 4 bases between the germline ends. Germline CDR1 DFQATT, CDR2 SNEGSKA (reference sequence). The CDR3 has 10 amino acids. In DNA form, the CDR3 reads TGCAGTGCTAGAATAAACGAGCAGTACTTC. As protein: CSARINEQYF.

The chain links TRBV7-3 to TRBJ2-1; a possible D gene is TRBD1 (6 bases). The V end lost 1 base, the J end lost 9 bases, and 10 bases lay between the germline ends. There are 13 residues in the CDR3. CDR1 is SGHTA, CDR2 FQGTGA, per germline. CDR3 protein: CASSLMGASEQFF. The CDR3 coding sequence is TGTGCCAGCAGCTTAATGGGGGCGAGTGAGCAGTTCTTC. The full variable domain, rest sourced from reference TRBV7-3 and TRBJ2-1, is GAGVSQTPSNKVTEKGKYVELRCDPISGHTALYWYRQSLGQGPEFLIYFQGTGAADDSGLPNDRFFAVRPEGSVSTLKIQRTERGDSAVYLCASSLMGASEQFFGPGTRLTVL.

This chain connects TRBV5-1 to TRBJ2-5; 11 nucleotides match TRBD2. The CDR3 has 15 residues. Trimming cost V 3 bases and J 6 bases; bases outside gene matches: 7. Germline values: CDR1 SGHRS, CDR2 YFSETQ. The DNA for the CDR3 is TGCGCCAGCAGCTCCCAACTAGCGGGGGTAAAGACCCAGTACTTC. As protein: CASSSQLAGVKTQYF. Using reference TRBV5-1 and TRBJ2-5 for the parts outside the CDR3, the full variable domain is KAGVTQTPRYLIKTRGQQVTLSCSPISGHRSVSWYQQTPGQGLQFLFEYFSETQRNKGNFPGRFSGRQFSNSRSEMNVSTLELGDSALYLCASSSQLAGVKTQYFGPGTRLLVL.

The CDR3 sequence: CASSTSGKAFF. The CDR3 DNA reads TGTGCCAGCAGCACAAGCGGAAAAGCTTTCTTT. The chain uses TRBV11-2 and TRBJ1-1; the D is unclear. The V gene's germline CDR1 is SGHAT and CDR2 FQNNGV. The CDR3 runs 11 residues. Trimming took off 5 bases at V and 9 bases at J, with 10 bases between the two ends.

CDR3 bases: TGTGCCACCAGCGCTACAGGGGGCAGGGGCGGGGAGCTGTTTTTT. Translating it yields CATSATGGRGGELFF. This chain connects TRBV15 to TRBJ2-2; 9 bases line up with TRBD1. Germline-derived CDR1 and CDR2 are LNHNV and YYDKDF (reference sequence). J lost 7 bases, V lost 5 bases, and 8 bases had no gene match. CDR3 size: 15 residues.

There are a few counts of this clone. This rearrangement joins TRBV28 to TRBJ1-5; D is perhaps TRBD1 (5 bases). V was shortened by 2 bases and J by 7 bases, with 9 bases between the two germline ends. CDR3 length: 13 amino acids. CDR1 is MDHEN and CDR2 is SYDVKM in the germline V gene. As DNA, the CDR3 is TGTGCCAGCAGTTTACAGGGTGGCCAGCCCCAGCATTTT. Protein product: CASSLQGGQPQHF.

V gene TRBV29-1 combines with J gene TRBJ2-7, with 7 bases identical to TRBD1. The CDR3 runs to 15 residues. CDR1 SQVTM and CDR2 ANQGSEA come from the germline V gene. Trimming at V came to 0 bases and at J to 4 bases, leaving 9 bases not matched to a gene. DNA of the CDR3: TGCAGCGTTGAAGAATCCACGGCACAGGGGTACGAGCAGTACTTC. This translates into CSVEESTAQGYEQYF.

The gene calls are TRBV19 and TRBJ1-4; TRBD1 matches 9 bases. The CDR3 totals 15 residues. V trimming: 6 bases; J trimming: 11 bases; junction bases outside the gene matches: 13. The germline gives CDR1 LNHDA, CDR2 SQIVND (reference sequence). The CDR3 region is CASRPLTGGLQKLFF. As DNA, the CDR3 is TGTGCCAGTAGGCCCCTGACAGGGGGTCTTCAGAAACTGTTTTTT.

V usage is TRBV4-1 and J usage is TRBJ1-6, with unresolved D. The V gene lost 1 base and the J gene lost 14 bases, with 9 bases spanning the gap. CDR1 is MGHRA, CDR2 YSYEKL, per germline. The length of the CDR3 is 12 residues. CDR3 sequence: CASSQVRQALHF. DNA of the CDR3: TGCGCCAGCAGCCAAGTAAGGCAGGCCCTCCACTTT.

This clone was seen a handful of times. The same CDR3 also results from other DNA sequences found in this sample. This chain joins TRBV7-9 and TRBJ2-2; D remains unclear. CDR3 size: 14 residues. V gave up 2 bases and J gave up 0 bases, with 4 bases separating them. The germline gives CDR1 SEHNR, CDR2 FQNEAQ (reference sequence). CDR3 region: CASSLTANTGELFF. For the CDR3, the DNA is TGTGCCAGCAGCTTAACAGCGAACACCGGGGAGCTGTTTTTT.

On this clone itself: Other DNA sequences in the same sample also yield this CDR3. V usage is TRBV19 and J usage is TRBJ2-5; 10 bases align to TRBD1. The germline V gene has CDR1 LNHDA and CDR2 SQIVND (reference sequence). V trimming: 5 bases; J trimming: 5 bases; junction bases outside the gene matches: 2. This CDR3 has 13 amino acids. The CDR3 loop is CASSATGGETQYF. The CDR3 region has the DNA TGTGCCAGTAGTGCGACAGGGGGCGAGACCCAGTACTTC.

This chain uses TRBV2 with TRBJ2-6; 7 nucleotides match TRBD2. CDR3 length equals 18 residues. V shed 6 bases and J 0 bases; nucleotides not matched to a gene: 11. The V gene's germline CDR1 is SNHLY and CDR2 FYNNEI. The CDR3 DNA follows: TGTGCCAGCAGAAGGGCTAGCGGCTCCGGCTCTGGGGCCAACGTCCTGACTTTC. Protein sequence: CASRRASGSGSGANVLTF.

The V call is TRBV19, the J call TRBJ1-2; D is unclear. Germline lookup yields CDR1 LNHDA and CDR2 SQIVND (reference sequence). This CDR3 region has 15 residues. Trimming pared 7 bases from V and 4 bases from J, leaving 19 bases between. The CDR3 spells CASTPRVRGGYGYTF. The CDR3 nucleotides are TGTGCCAGTACCCCCCGGGTTAGAGGAGGCTATGGCTACACCTTC.

The rearrangement joins TRBV28 to TRBJ1-2, with 7 bases fitting TRBD1. The CDR3 covers 12 residues. V was clipped by 10 bases and J by 5 bases; unmatched bases: 7. Germline values: CDR1 MDHEN, CDR2 SYDVKM. The CDR3 coding sequence is TGTGCCAACTTCCGGACAGGATATGGCTACACCTTC. As protein: CANFRTGYGYTF.

The rearrangement uses TRBV4-1 and TRBJ2-7; the D gene is possibly TRBD1 (7 bases). Trimming took off 4 bases at V and 3 bases at J, with 25 bases between the two ends. The CDR3 consists of 18 residues. The germline V gene has CDR1 MGHRA and CDR2 YSYEKL. The CDR3 sequence: CASSLVSPQPGGLYEQYF. CDR3 DNA sequence: TGCGCCAGCAGCCTGGTAAGTCCCCAGCCAGGGGGACTCTACGAGCAGTACTTC.

The chain combines TRBV6-2 or TRBV6-3 with TRBJ2-1; 9 nucleotides match TRBD2. The V gene's germline CDR1 is MNHEY and CDR2 SVGEGT. The CDR3 runs to 17 residues. V dropped 4 bases and J dropped 9; count of bases not matched to a gene: 16. The CDR3 DNA is TGTGCCAGCAGTTCTGGCGGGGGGGCCGTAGAAGGTGCTGAGCAGTTCTTC. Its translation is CASSSGGGAVEGAEQFF.

The count of this clone is one. The CDR3 coding sequence is TGTGCCAGTAGCACCAACCGGGGGGGCCGGGGGGAGACCCAGTACTTC. This codes for CASSTNRGGRGETQYF. This chain connects TRBV19 to TRBJ2-5; 8 nucleotides agree with TRBD2. Germline CDR1 LNHDA, CDR2 SQIVND (reference sequence). J was trimmed by 5 bases and V by 6 bases; bases with no gene match: 14. The CDR3 is made up of 16 amino acids. The complete variable domain, with remaining parts taken from reference TRBV19 and TRBJ2-5, reads DGGITQSPKYLFRKEGQNVTLSCEQNLNHDAMYWYRQDPGQGLRLIYYSQIVNDFQKGDIAEGYSVSREKKESFPLTVTSAQKNPTAFYLCASSTNRGGRGETQYFGPGTRLLVL.

The chain employs TRBV5-8 and TRBJ1-2; the match to TRBD1 covers 7 bases. CDR1 and CDR2 from the germline V gene are SGHTS and YDEGEE. Losses at the gene ends were 4 bases for V and 7 bases for J; bases not matched to a gene: 10. The CDR3 has 14 amino acids. DNA of the CDR3: TGTGCCAGCAGCCGACCAGGGGGGCGAGGTGGCTACACCTTC. Amino acid sequence: CASSRPGGRGGYTF.

The genes are TRBV11-2 and TRBJ2-7; maybe TRBD2 (6 bases). Germline V gives CDR1 SGHAT, CDR2 FQNNGV. This CDR3 spans 14 amino acids. Trimming removed 1 base at V and 4 bases at J, with 11 bases between. The CDR3 region has the DNA TGTGCCAGCAGCTTAGTGACCCGGGGGTACGAGCAGTACTTC. It encodes CASSLVTRGYEQYF.

This clone showed up just a few times. The chain is built from TRBV3-1 (or the pseudogene TRBV3-2) and TRBJ1-5, with a weak D call TRBD1 (6 bases). Germline assignment: CDR1 LGHDT and CDR2 YNNKEL (reference sequence). Between the trimmed V and J ends, which lost 2 bases and 2 bases, there was a span of 7 bases. CDR3 length: 14 amino acids. This chain's CDR3 is CASSQSGGNQPQHF. The CDR3, as DNA: TGTGCCAGCAGCCAATCAGGGGGCAATCAGCCCCAGCATTTT.

This chain links TRBV7-9 with TRBJ2-7, with TRBD1 identical over 8 bases. The germline gives CDR1 SEHNR, CDR2 FQNEAQ (reference sequence). V lost 5 bases and J lost 0; bases outside the gene matches: 6. The length of the CDR3 is 15 residues. The CDR3 loop reads CASSLRTGNSYEQYF. The CDR3 bases are TGTGCCAGCAGCCTAAGGACAGGGAACTCCTACGAGCAGTACTTC.

The CDR3 sequence is CASSYPDINLHEQYF. In DNA, the CDR3 is TGTGCCAGCAGTTATCCCGACATTAACCTCCACGAGCAGTACTTC. The chain is built from TRBV28 and TRBJ2-7; D unresolved. Trimming stripped 4 bases from V and 5 bases from J, with 18 bases between. The CDR3 is made up of 15 amino acids. Per the germline V gene, CDR1 is MDHEN and CDR2 is SYDVKM.

The chain joins TRBV9 to TRBJ2-3; D gene ambiguous. Germline V CDR1 and CDR2: SGDLS, YYNGEE. The CDR3 sequence is 14 residues long. Trimming took off 7 bases at V and 2 bases at J, with 14 bases between the two ends. CDR3 sequence reads: CASGGHTYTDTQYF. In DNA form, the CDR3 reads TGTGCCAGCGGCGGCCATACTTACACAGATACGCAGTATTTT.